This T cell receptor (beta chain) was found in a study of blood T cell repertoires in COVID-19. Study details: Donors in the United States, Italy and Spain gave samples during acute or convalescent COVID-19. The cDNA or gDNA used as material had been derived from T cells, B-cell-depleted T cells, or PBMCs.

Authors' methods: Counts of nucleated cells, estimated from reference gene primer amplification, were obtained. Generated by immunoSEQ multiplex PCR, the TCRdb table keeps only in-frame clones and is missing some. For V, J and clone size, that table is used; D and trimming come from the DNA. Among roughly 410,000 clones listed, around 89% were seen once. The TCR comes from a man aged 40-55 years with acute or convalescent COVID-19. The sequenced sample was peripheral blood.

The CDR3 bases are TGTGCCAGCAGCCCCGGACTGTCGAGCACGCAGTATTTT. Translating gives CASSPGLSSTQYF. This chain connects TRBV12-3 or TRBV12-4 to TRBJ2-3; perhaps TRBD2 as D (5 bases). The CDR3 is made up of 13 amino acids. Trimming removed 6 bases at V and 9 bases at J, with 16 bases between.